Given below is one TCR beta chain in context. Enrollment of patients from Seattle took place during active infection, with longitudinal follow-up. From germline, CDR1 is SGDLS and CDR2 YYNGEE. Trimming at V came to 3 bases and at J to 7 bases, leaving 5 bases not matched to a gene. The CDR3 sequence is 13 residues long. This sample is drawn from a study of blood T cell repertoires in COVID-19. Authors' data handling: Estimates of nucleated cell counts were drawn from the amplification of reference gene primers. The method was immunoSEQ multiplex PCR; TCRdb's version includes in-frame clones alone and lacks a portion of them. That table furnishes V, J and clone size, whereas the DNA furnished D and trimming. The top ten hold roughly 2.5% of the sample, which has around 130,000 clones, 88% seen once.

J is TRBJ1-2 and V is TRBV9; 8 positions match TRBD1. The sequenced material came from peripheral blood. The clonotype comes from a human donor with COVID-19, enrolled during active disease. The donor label of this sample is uncertain. CDR3 bases: TGTGCCAGCAGCGGACCAGGGGGCCCTGGCTACACCTTC. This gives the protein CASSGPGGPGYTF.